A selection of T cell receptor beta chains follows, all from one sample in a study of blood T cell repertoires in COVID-19. Data came from immunoSEQ multiplex PCR; TCRdb stores just in-frame clones and leaves some out. The sample has about 80,000 clones, approximately 90% seen once. The sample comprised peripheral blood. All receptors come from an elderly woman with acute or convalescent COVID-19. Each CDR3 is given with its conserved first and last residue. A D gene is named only where the DNA matches it firmly. Clone size appears in some rows only: once, few, many, or a class for an expanded clone.

j_call: TRBJ2-1
v_call: TRBV27
d_call: TRBD2
clone_size: NA
cdr3_aa: CASSLASGRASYNEQFF
cdr3_nt: TGTGCCAGCAGTTTGGCCAGCGGGAGGGCCTCCTACAATGAGCAGTTCTTC

j_call: TRBJ2-7
v_call: TRBV3-1/TRBV3-2
d_call: NA
clone_size: few
cdr3_aa: CASSQQNYEQYF
cdr3_nt: TGTGCCAGCAGCCAACAGAACTACGAGCAGTACTTC

j_call: TRBJ2-7
v_call: TRBV6-5
d_call: NA
clone_size: NA
cdr3_aa: CASSRPTVREQYF
cdr3_nt: TGTGCCAGCAGCCGCCCGACGGTGCGGGAGCAGTACTTC

j_call: TRBJ1-2
v_call: TRBV19
d_call: NA
clone_size: NA
cdr3_aa: CASSIVTPANYGYTF
cdr3_nt: TGTGCCAGTAGTATAGTTACACCAGCTAACTATGGCTACACCTTC

j_call: TRBJ1-2
v_call: TRBV11-2
d_call: NA
clone_size: NA
cdr3_aa: CASSLNQVSYGYTF
cdr3_nt: TGTGCCAGCAGCTTAAACCAAGTTAGCTATGGCTACACCTTC

j_call: TRBJ2-7
v_call: TRBV30
d_call: NA
clone_size: NA
cdr3_aa: CAWSVLQRLNSYEQYF
cdr3_nt: TGTGCCTGGAGTGTTCTCCAGCGACTTAACTCCTACGAGCAGTACTTC

j_call: TRBJ2-6
v_call: TRBV3-1/TRBV3-2
d_call: NA
clone_size: once
cdr3_aa: CASSQDAGAYSGANVLTF
cdr3_nt: TGTGCCAGCAGCCAAGATGCTGGGGCCTACTCTGGGGCCAACGTCCTGACTTTC

j_call: TRBJ2-1
v_call: TRBV2
d_call: TRBD2
clone_size: NA
cdr3_aa: CASIRGLAGVNEQFF
cdr3_nt: TGTGCCAGCATCAGGGGACTAGCGGGGGTCAATGAGCAGTTCTTC

j_call: TRBJ1-1
v_call: TRBV19
d_call: TRBD1
clone_size: NA
cdr3_aa: CATRQGGMNTEAFF
cdr3_nt: TGTGCCACTCGACAGGGGGGAATGAACACTGAAGCTTTCTTT

j_call: TRBJ2-5
v_call: TRBV7-3
d_call: TRBD1
clone_size: NA
cdr3_aa: CASSLTVHRGETQYF
cdr3_nt: TGTGCCAGCAGCTTAACGGTCCACAGGGGGGAGACCCAGTACTTC

j_call: TRBJ1-2
v_call: TRBV7-2
d_call: NA
clone_size: NA
cdr3_aa: CASSLGRPGGTF
cdr3_nt: TGTGCCAGCAGCTTAGGGCGGCCGGGGGGCACCTTC

j_call: TRBJ1-4
v_call: TRBV5-1
d_call: TRBD1
clone_size: NA
cdr3_aa: CASRMDRANEKLFF
cdr3_nt: TGCGCCAGCAGGATGGACAGGGCTAATGAAAAACTGTTTTTT

j_call: TRBJ2-6
v_call: TRBV7-2
d_call: NA
clone_size: NA
cdr3_aa: CASSLSGSGANVLTF
cdr3_nt: TGTGCCAGCAGCTTATCGGGGTCTGGGGCCAACGTCCTGACTTTC

j_call: TRBJ2-1
v_call: TRBV10-1
d_call: TRBD2
clone_size: NA
cdr3_aa: CASSQSGVNEQFF
cdr3_nt: TGCGCCAGCAGTCAAAGCGGGGTCAATGAGCAGTTCTTC

j_call: TRBJ2-7
v_call: TRBV2
d_call: TRBD1
clone_size: NA
cdr3_aa: CASSPAAGQGGYSYEQYF
cdr3_nt: TGTGCCAGCAGTCCAGCCGCGGGACAGGGTGGATATAGTTACGAGCAGTACTTC

j_call: TRBJ2-2
v_call: TRBV3-1/TRBV3-2
d_call: TRBD1
clone_size: NA
cdr3_aa: CASSQRTGNTGELFF
cdr3_nt: TGTGCCAGCAGCCAGAGGACAGGCAACACCGGGGAGCTGTTTTTT

j_call: TRBJ2-3
v_call: TRBV3-1/TRBV3-2
d_call: TRBD2
clone_size: NA
cdr3_aa: CASSRTASGGGGTDTQYF
cdr3_nt: TGTGCCAGCAGCCGCACGGCTAGCGGGGGGGGAGGCACAGATACGCAGTATTTT

j_call: TRBJ1-5
v_call: TRBV2
d_call: NA
clone_size: NA
cdr3_aa: CASRGGLNQPQHF
cdr3_nt: TGTGCCAGCAGGGGCGGACTGAATCAGCCCCAGCATTTT

j_call: TRBJ2-7
v_call: TRBV13
d_call: TRBD1
clone_size: NA
cdr3_aa: CASARDRGYEQYF
cdr3_nt: TGTGCCAGCGCTAGGGACAGGGGCTACGAGCAGTACTTC

j_call: TRBJ1-2
v_call: TRBV5-1
d_call: TRBD1
clone_size: NA
cdr3_aa: CASDPGQGNYGYTF
cdr3_nt: TGCGCCAGCGATCCGGGACAGGGGAACTATGGCTACACCTTC

j_call: TRBJ1-1
v_call: TRBV27
d_call: TRBD1
clone_size: NA
cdr3_aa: CASRRTGGGTEAFF
cdr3_nt: TGTGCCAGCAGAAGGACAGGGGGAGGCACTGAAGCTTTCTTT

j_call: TRBJ1-2
v_call: TRBV6-5
d_call: TRBD1
clone_size: NA
cdr3_aa: CASSQTGVGYTF
cdr3_nt: TGTGCCAGCAGTCAGACAGGGGTTGGCTACACCTTC

j_call: TRBJ2-7
v_call: TRBV7-6
d_call: NA
clone_size: NA
cdr3_aa: CASSPRDSSYEQYF
cdr3_nt: TGTGCCAGCAGCCCGCGGGACAGCTCCTACGAGCAGTACTTC

j_call: TRBJ1-3
v_call: TRBV24-1
d_call: TRBD1
clone_size: NA
cdr3_aa: CATSDFRDSGISGNTIYF
cdr3_nt: TGTGCCACCAGTGATTTCCGGGACAGTGGGATCTCTGGAAACACCATATATTTT

j_call: TRBJ1-3
v_call: TRBV7-2
d_call: TRBD1
clone_size: NA
cdr3_aa: CASSPDRASGNTIYF
cdr3_nt: TGTGCCAGCAGCCCAGACAGGGCCTCTGGAAACACCATATATTTT

j_call: TRBJ2-7
v_call: TRBV5-5
d_call: NA
clone_size: NA
cdr3_aa: CASSLGLDSSYEQYF
cdr3_nt: TGTGCCAGCAGCTTGGGGCTCGACAGCTCCTACGAGCAGTACTTC

j_call: TRBJ2-7
v_call: TRBV4-1
d_call: TRBD2
clone_size: NA
cdr3_aa: CASSQDLTSGTYEQYF
cdr3_nt: TGCGCCAGCAGCCAAGATCTGACTAGCGGGACGTACGAGCAGTACTTC

j_call: TRBJ2-1
v_call: TRBV9
d_call: TRBD2
clone_size: NA
cdr3_aa: CASSFPRTGGATSSYNEQFF
cdr3_nt: TGTGCCAGCAGCTTCCCCAGGACCGGGGGGGCTACCAGCTCCTACAATGAGCAGTTCTTC

j_call: TRBJ2-7
v_call: TRBV11-1
d_call: TRBD2
clone_size: once
cdr3_aa: CASSKKREGLYEQYF
cdr3_nt: TGTGCCAGCAGCAAGAAGCGGGAGGGGCTGTACGAGCAGTACTTC

j_call: TRBJ2-7
v_call: TRBV6-6
d_call: TRBD2
clone_size: NA
cdr3_aa: CASSKIAGAYEQYF
cdr3_nt: TGTGCCAGCAGCAAAATAGCGGGAGCGTACGAGCAGTACTTC

j_call: TRBJ1-1
v_call: TRBV11-2
d_call: NA
clone_size: NA
cdr3_aa: CASSLQGKTEAFF
cdr3_nt: TGTGCCAGCAGCTTACAGGGGAAAACTGAAGCTTTCTTT

j_call: TRBJ1-2
v_call: TRBV19
d_call: TRBD1
clone_size: NA
cdr3_aa: CASSIGQGHGYTF
cdr3_nt: TGTGCCAGTAGTATTGGACAGGGCCATGGCTACACCTTC

j_call: TRBJ1-5
v_call: TRBV6-1
d_call: NA
clone_size: NA
cdr3_aa: CASSEVSNQPQHF
cdr3_nt: TGTGCCAGCAGTGAAGTTAGTAATCAGCCCCAGCATTTT

j_call: TRBJ1-5
v_call: TRBV7-2
d_call: NA
clone_size: NA
cdr3_aa: CASSQGQNSNQPQHF
cdr3_nt: TGTGCCAGCAGCCAAGGACAGAATAGCAATCAGCCCCAGCATTTT